These 9 T cell receptor beta chains were sequenced from one sample in a study of control samples from healthy donors and cancer patients (dated by TCRdb to between 2020 and 2021). The protocol used for the library was the immunoSEQ multiplex PCR assay. Entries here come from immuneACCESS through TCRdb and include only in-frame sequences with V and J called. Some clones fail to appear in such tables; in the studies checked, an unresolved V gene covers under half of the shortfall, and the cause of the remainder is unknown. The sample contains around 80,000 clones, 88% of them found a single time. The ten most abundant clones make up around 6% of the sample. The sequenced sample was blood. The receptor set was obtained from a woman aged 45-65 years in good health.

V gene TRBV13 combines with J gene TRBJ2-7; no firm D call. The V end lost 0 bases, the J end lost 5 bases, and 5 bases lay between the germline ends. The CDR3 length is 12 residues. Germline V lookup: CDR1 PRHDT, CDR2 FYEKMQ (reference sequence). Here the CDR3 reads CASSLGYHEQYF. The CDR3 nucleotides read TGTGCCAGCAGCTTAGGCTATCACGAGCAGTACTTC.

This clone appeared once. The same CDR3 arises from other DNA sequences in this sample as well. This sequence joins TRBV24-1 and TRBJ2-2; D is perhaps TRBD1 (6 bases). Germline V gene lookup returns CDR1 KGHDR and CDR2 SFDVKD. The CDR3 has 15 amino acids. The V and J ends lost 4 bases and 5 bases respectively, with 13 bases between them. The CDR3 protein is CATSEYKQGTGELFF. CDR3 nucleotide sequence: TGTGCCACCAGTGAATATAAGCAGGGGACCGGGGAGCTGTTTTTT.

V is TRBV5-1 and J is TRBJ2-5; 8 nucleotides agree with TRBD1. CDR1 and CDR2 (germline): SGHRS, YFSETQ. The CDR3 contains 15 residues. The ends lost 4 bases at V and 5 bases at J; junction bases unmatched: 10. CDR3: CASSADRGAVETQYF. CDR3 nucleotide sequence: TGCGCCAGCAGCGCTGACAGGGGAGCAGTTGAGACCCAGTACTTC.

This clone was observed once. V gene TRBV9 combines with J gene TRBJ2-3; 12 bases fit TRBD2. Germline V gene data show CDR1 as SGDLS and CDR2 as YYNGEE. Trimming took 3 bases from V and 0 from J; bases not matched to a gene: 5. The CDR3 is 17 residues long. The CDR3 reads CASSAGLAGPSTDTQYF. Here the CDR3 DNA reads TGTGCCAGCAGCGCCGGACTAGCGGGGCCTAGCACAGATACGCAGTATTTT.

The V gene is TRBV12-5, the J gene TRBJ2-5; D may be TRBD1 (5 bases). The V gene's germline CDR1 is LGHNT and CDR2 FRNRAP. The CDR3 contains 14 residues. Trimming stripped 2 bases from V and 2 bases from J, with 9 bases between. For the CDR3, the DNA is TGTGCTAGTGGTTTGACAGGATTACAAGAGACCCAGTACTTC. This sequence encodes CASGLTGLQETQYF. The entire variable domain, with the rest obtained from reference TRBV12-5 and TRBJ2-5, is as follows: DARVTQTPRHKVTEMGQEVTMRCQPILGHNTVFWYRQTMMQGLELLAYFRNRAPLDDSGMPKDRFSAEMPDATLATLKIQPSEPRDSAVYFCASGLTGLQETQYFGPGTRLLVL.

V usage is TRBV30 and J usage is TRBJ1-1, with a tentative D call TRBD1 (5 bases). This CDR3 contains 11 residues. CDR1 and CDR2 from the germline V gene are GTSNPN and SVGIG (reference sequence). V was cut by 2 bases and J by 8 bases, with 9 bases left in between. The CDR3 DNA is TGTGCCTGGAGTCCCAGGGAGGAAGCTTTCTTT. This sequence encodes CAWSPREEAFF.

Turning to this clone: The sample contains more than one DNA sequence encoding this CDR3. V is TRBV9 and J is TRBJ2-1; D is ambiguous. V was cut by 0 bases and J by 8 bases, with 15 bases left in between. This CDR3 contains 15 residues. Germline values: CDR1 SGDLS, CDR2 YYNGEE. Written as DNA, the CDR3 is TGTGCCAGCAGCGTAGAGATCACGCGTATCGATGAGCAGTTCTTC. It codes for CASSVEITRIDEQFF.

This chain links TRBV10-1 with TRBJ2-2, with D tentatively TRBD1 or TRBD2 (5 bases each). V was cut by 3 bases and J by 2 bases, with 10 bases left in between. Germline V gives CDR1 WNHNN, CDR2 SYGVQD (reference sequence). The CDR3 length is 15 residues. For the CDR3, the DNA is TGCGCCAGCAGTGATCGGGGCTATAACACCGGGGAGCTGTTTTTT. This codes for CASSDRGYNTGELFF.

This clone showed up just once. The CDR3 nucleotides read TGTGCCAGCGGGGGGGCCAGCTACAATGAGCAGTTCTTC. It is translated as CASGGASYNEQFF. This sequence joins TRBV2 and TRBJ2-1; D might be TRBD2 (7 bases). The germline V gene encodes CDR1 SNHLY and CDR2 FYNNEI. The CDR3 is made up of 13 amino acids. V was cut by 8 bases and J by 3 bases, with 11 bases left in between.